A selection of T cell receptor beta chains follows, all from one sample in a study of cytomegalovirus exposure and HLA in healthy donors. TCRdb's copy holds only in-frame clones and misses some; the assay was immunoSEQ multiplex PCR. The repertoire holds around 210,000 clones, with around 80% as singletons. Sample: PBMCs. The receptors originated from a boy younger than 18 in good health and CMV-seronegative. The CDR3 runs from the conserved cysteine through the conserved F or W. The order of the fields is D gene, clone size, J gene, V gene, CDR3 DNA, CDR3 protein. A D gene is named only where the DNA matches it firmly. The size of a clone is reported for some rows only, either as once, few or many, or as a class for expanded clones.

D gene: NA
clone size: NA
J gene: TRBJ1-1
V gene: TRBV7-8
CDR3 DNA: TGTGCCAGCAGCTTCGCCGTCGGTTTCACTGAAGCTTTCTTT
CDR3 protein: CASSFAVGFTEAFF

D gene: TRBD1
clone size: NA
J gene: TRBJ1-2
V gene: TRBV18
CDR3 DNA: TGTGCCAGCTCACCACCCAGGGGGCATGGCTACACCTTC
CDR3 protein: CASSPPRGHGYTF

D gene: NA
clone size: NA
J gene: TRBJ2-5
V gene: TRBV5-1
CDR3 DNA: TGCGCCAGCAGCTTGGTTCGGGAGACCCAGTACTTC
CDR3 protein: CASSLVRETQYF

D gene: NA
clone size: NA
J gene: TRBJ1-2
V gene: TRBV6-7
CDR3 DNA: TGTGCCAGCAGACCCACAGGAAAACGGGGCTACACCTTC
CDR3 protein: CASRPTGKRGYTF

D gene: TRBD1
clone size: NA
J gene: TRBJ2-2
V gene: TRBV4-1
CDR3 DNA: TGCGCCAGCAGCAGGGGACAGGGGATCGACACCGGGGAGCTGTTTTTT
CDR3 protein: CASSRGQGIDTGELFF

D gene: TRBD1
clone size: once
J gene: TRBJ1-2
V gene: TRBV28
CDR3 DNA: TGTGCCAGCAGTTCTTGGACAGGGGGCTATGGCTACACCTTC
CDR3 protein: CASSSWTGGYGYTF

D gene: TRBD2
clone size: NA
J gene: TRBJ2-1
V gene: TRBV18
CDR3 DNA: TGTGCCAGCTCACGGATAACCCCTTCTAGCGGGGAGTTGGGTGAGCAGTTCTTC
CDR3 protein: CASSRITPSSGELGEQFF

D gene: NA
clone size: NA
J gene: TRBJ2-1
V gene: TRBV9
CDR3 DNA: TGTGCCAGCAGCGCCCAGACGGGGGACGCCCTTTACAATGAGCAGTTCTTC
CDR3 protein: CASSAQTGDALYNEQFF

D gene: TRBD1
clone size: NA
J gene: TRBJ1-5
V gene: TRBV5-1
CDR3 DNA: TGCGCCAGCAGCTTGGAGGGACAGCCAAACAATCAGCCCCAGCATTTT
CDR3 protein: CASSLEGQPNNQPQHF

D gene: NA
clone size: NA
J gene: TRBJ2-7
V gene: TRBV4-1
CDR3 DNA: TGCGCCAGCAGCCAAGCTTTGACTAGCTACGAGCAGTACTTC
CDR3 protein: CASSQALTSYEQYF

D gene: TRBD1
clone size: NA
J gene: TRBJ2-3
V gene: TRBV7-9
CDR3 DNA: TGTGCCAGCAGCTTATCGGGCAGGGGGCGAGATACGCAGTATTTT
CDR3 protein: CASSLSGRGRDTQYF

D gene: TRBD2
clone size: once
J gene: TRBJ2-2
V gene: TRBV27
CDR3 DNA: TGTGCCAGCAGTCCTGGACTAGCCCTAATGGGGGAGCTGTTTTTT
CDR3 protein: CASSPGLALMGELFF

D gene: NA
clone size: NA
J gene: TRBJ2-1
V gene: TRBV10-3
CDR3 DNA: TGTGCCATCAGTGCCAGGGAAAATGAGCAGTTCTTC
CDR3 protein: CAISARENEQFF

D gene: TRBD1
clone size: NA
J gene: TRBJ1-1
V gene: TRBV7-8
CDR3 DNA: TGTGCCAGCAGCTGGGGGGACAGGGGAAACACTGAAGCTTTCTTT
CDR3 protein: CASSWGDRGNTEAFF

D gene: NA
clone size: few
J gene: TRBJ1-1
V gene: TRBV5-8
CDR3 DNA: TGTGCCAGCAGCTTCTGGTCTGGGGGAGGCGAAGCTTTCTTT
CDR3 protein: CASSFWSGGGEAFF

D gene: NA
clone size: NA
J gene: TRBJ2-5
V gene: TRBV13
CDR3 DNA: TGTGCCAGCAGCCCCGTGGGGGGAGAGACCCAGTACTTC
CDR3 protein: CASSPVGGETQYF

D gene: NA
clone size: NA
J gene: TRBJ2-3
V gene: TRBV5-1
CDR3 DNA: TGCGCCAGCAGCTTATTCCCCGGAGATACGCAGTATTTT
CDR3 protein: CASSLFPGDTQYF

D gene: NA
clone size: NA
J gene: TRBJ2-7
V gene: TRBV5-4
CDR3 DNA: TGTGCCAGCAGCTTGGCGGCGGGGAGGACCTACGAGCAGTACTTC
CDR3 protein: CASSLAAGRTYEQYF

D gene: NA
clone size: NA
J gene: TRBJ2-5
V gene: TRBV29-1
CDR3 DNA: TGCAGCGGTTACAATTCCGTCCAAGAGACCCAGTACTTC
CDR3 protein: CSGYNSVQETQYF

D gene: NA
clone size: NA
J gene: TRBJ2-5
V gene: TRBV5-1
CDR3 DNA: TGCGCCAGCAGCTCATCACAAGAGACCCAGTACTTC
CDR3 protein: CASSSSQETQYF

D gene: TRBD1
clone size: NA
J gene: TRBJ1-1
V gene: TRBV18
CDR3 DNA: TGTGCCAGCTCACGGACAGGGGTGGATGAAGCTTTCTTT
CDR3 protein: CASSRTGVDEAFF

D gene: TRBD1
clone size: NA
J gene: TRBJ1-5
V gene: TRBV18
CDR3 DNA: TGTGCCAGCTCACCAGACTCCAGGGGGGGCAATCAGCCCCAGCATTTT
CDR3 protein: CASSPDSRGGNQPQHF

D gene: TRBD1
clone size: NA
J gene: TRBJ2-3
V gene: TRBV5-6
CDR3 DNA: TGTGCCAGCAGCAGGGGACAGGTCATCACAGATACGCAGTATTTT
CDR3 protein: CASSRGQVITDTQYF

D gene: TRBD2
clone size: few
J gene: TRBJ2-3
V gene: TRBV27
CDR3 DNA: TGTGCCAGCAGAGGACTAGCGGGAGTGGTCATGGTGGATACGCAGTATTTT
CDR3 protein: CASRGLAGVVMVDTQYF

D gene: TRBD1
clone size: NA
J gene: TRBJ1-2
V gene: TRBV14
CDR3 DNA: TGTGCCAGCAGCCAAGCAGGGGGCGACTATGGCTACACCTTC
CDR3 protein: CASSQAGGDYGYTF

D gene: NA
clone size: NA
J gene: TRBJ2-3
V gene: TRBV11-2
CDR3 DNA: TGTGCCAGCAGCCTCGGACTCAAGCAGGTCACAGATACGCAGTATTTT
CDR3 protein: CASSLGLKQVTDTQYF

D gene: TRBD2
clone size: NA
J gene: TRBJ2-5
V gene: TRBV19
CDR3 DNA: TGTGCCACCGGGACTAGCGGGAGTACAGGGGAGACCCAGTACTTC
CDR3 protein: CATGTSGSTGETQYF

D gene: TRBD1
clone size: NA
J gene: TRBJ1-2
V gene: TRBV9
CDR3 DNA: TGTGCCAGCAGCGTCGGGACAGGGCGAGGACGAGGCTATGGCTACACCTTC
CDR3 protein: CASSVGTGRGRGYGYTF

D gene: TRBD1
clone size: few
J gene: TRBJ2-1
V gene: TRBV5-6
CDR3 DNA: TGTGCCAGCAGCCCTCAGACAGGGGACAATGAGCAGTTCTTC
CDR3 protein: CASSPQTGDNEQFF

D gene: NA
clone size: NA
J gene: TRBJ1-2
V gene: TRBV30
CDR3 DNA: TGTGCCTGGAGGGGCGGAGGGGCACGAGGGTATGGCTACACCTTC
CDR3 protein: CAWRGGGARGYGYTF

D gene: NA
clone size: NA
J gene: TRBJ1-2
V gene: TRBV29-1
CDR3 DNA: TGCAGCGTTGGTCCCTCCACAGTAAACTATGGCTACACCTTC
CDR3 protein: CSVGPSTVNYGYTF

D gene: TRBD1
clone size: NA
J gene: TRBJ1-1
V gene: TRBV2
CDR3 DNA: TGTGCCAGCAGGCGACAGGGGGCGAGAACTGAAGCTTTCTTT
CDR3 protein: CASRRQGARTEAFF

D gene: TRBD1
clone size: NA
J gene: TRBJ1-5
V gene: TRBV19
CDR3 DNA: TGTGCCAGTAGGCCCCCGACAGGGAATGGCCAGCCCCAGCATTTT
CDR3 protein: CASRPPTGNGQPQHF

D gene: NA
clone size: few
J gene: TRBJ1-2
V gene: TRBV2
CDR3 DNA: TGTGCCAGCAGTGAACGTGGGGCAGGGCACCTCTATGGCTACACCTTC
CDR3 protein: CASSERGAGHLYGYTF

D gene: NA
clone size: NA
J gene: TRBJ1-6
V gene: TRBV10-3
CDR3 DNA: TGTGCCACAGGTGGGCGGGCTGATTCACCCCTCCACTTT
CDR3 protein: CATGGRADSPLHF

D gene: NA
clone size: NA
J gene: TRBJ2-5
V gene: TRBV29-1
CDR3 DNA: TGCAGCGTTGAACTGGGGGGGGCGGGAGAGACCCAGTACTTC
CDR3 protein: CSVELGGAGETQYF

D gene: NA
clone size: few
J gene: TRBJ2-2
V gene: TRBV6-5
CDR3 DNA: TGTGCCAGCAAGGACACAGGATTTGTTACCGGGGAGCTGTTTTTT
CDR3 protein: CASKDTGFVTGELFF

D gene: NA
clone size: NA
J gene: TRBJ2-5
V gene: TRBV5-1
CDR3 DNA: TGCGCCAGCAGCTTGGGAGGCCAGTCCCAAGAGACCCAGTACTTC
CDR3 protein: CASSLGGQSQETQYF